This T cell receptor (beta chain) stems from a study of blood T cells in healthy people across ages. Findings of the study overall: Researchers deemed the diversity estimates from one million T cells underestimates. The long-lived group displayed more naive CD4+ cells, plus higher diversity, than the aged donors did.

V lost 6 bases, J lost 4 bases, and 5 bases stayed unmatched. This CDR3 has 14 residues. CDR1 and CDR2 (germline): ENHRY, SYGVKD. Primed by a sample-barcoded 5' primer and a J-beta primer mix, a second PCR proceeded for 7 to 11 cycles. In TCRdb, the 5' RACE reads were re-called with MiXCR into one record per CDR3 protein. The sample gives more than 1.4 million distinct CDR3 sequences, roughly 40% of which show up once; 7% to 9% is in the top ten. This clonotype has more than one count but fewer than ten. The antigen remains unidentified. The V call is TRBV10-3, the J call TRBJ1-1; TRBD1 matches at 10 bases. The TCR comes from a woman aged 18-35 years in good health. Material for sequencing was blood. The CDR3, as DNA: TGTGCCATCAGGGGGGACAGGGGCCCCACTGAAGCTTTCTTT. Its translation: CAIRGDRGPTEAFF.